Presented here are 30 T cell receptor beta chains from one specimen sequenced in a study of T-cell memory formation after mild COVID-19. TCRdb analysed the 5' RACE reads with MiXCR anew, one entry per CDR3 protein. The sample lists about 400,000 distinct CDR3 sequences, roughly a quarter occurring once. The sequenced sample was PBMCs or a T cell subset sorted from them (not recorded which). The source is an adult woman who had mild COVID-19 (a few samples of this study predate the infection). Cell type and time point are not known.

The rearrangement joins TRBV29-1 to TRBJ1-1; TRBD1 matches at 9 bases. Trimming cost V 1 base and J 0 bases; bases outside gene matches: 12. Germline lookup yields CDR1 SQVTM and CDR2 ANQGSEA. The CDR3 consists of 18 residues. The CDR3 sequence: CSVEAPGQGANMNTEAFF. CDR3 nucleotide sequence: TGCAGCGTTGAAGCGCCGGGACAGGGTGCCAACATGAACACTGAAGCTTTCTTT.

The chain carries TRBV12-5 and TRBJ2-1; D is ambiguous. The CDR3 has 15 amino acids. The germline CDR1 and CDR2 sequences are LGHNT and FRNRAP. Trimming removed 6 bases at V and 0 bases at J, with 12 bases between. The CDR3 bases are TGTGCTAGTGGGAAAGGGCCGGTCTCCTACAATGAGCAGTTCTTC. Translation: CASGKGPVSYNEQFF.

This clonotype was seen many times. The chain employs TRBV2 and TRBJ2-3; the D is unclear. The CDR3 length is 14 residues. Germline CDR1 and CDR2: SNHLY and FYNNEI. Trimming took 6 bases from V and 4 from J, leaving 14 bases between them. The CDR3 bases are TGTGCCAGCAGCCCCAACAATGGGGCAGATACGCAGTATTTT. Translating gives CASSPNNGADTQYF.

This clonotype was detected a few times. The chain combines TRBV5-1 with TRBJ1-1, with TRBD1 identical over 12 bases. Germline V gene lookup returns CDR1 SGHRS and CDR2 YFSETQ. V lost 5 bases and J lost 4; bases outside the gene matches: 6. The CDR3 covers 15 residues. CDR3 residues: CASSRGDRGLTEAFF. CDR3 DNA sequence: TGCGCCAGCAGTCGCGGGGACAGGGGGCTCACTGAAGCTTTCTTT.

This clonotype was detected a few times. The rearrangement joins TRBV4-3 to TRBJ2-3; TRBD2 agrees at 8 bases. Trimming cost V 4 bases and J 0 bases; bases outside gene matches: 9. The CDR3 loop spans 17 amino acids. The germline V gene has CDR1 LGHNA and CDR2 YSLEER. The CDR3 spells CASSRAGALLSTDTQYF. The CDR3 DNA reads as TGCGCCAGCAGCCGAGCGGGAGCCCTTCTTAGCACAGATACGCAGTATTTT.

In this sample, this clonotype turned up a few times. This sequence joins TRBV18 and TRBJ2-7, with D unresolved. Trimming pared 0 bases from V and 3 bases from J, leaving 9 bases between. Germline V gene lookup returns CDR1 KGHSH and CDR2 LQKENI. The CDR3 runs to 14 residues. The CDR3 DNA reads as TGTGCCAGCTCACCACCGCAGGCCCACTACGAGCAGTACTTC. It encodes CASSPPQAHYEQYF.

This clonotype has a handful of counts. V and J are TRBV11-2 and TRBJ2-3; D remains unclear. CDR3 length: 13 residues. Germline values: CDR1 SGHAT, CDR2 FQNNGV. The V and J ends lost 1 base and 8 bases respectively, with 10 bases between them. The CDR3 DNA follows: TGTGCCAGCAGCTTAGCCTCTTCCGGTACGCAGTATTTT. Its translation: CASSLASSGTQYF.

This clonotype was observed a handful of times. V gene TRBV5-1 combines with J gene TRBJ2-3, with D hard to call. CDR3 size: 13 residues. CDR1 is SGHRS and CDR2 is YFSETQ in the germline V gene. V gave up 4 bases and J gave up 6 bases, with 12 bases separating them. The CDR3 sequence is CASSIRTGDTQYF. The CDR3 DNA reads TGCGCCAGCAGCATCCGGACCGGTGATACGCAGTATTTT.

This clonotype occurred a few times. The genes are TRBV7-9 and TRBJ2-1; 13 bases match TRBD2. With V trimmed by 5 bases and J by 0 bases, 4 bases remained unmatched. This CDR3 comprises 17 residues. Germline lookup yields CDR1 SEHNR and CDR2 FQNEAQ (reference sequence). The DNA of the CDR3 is TGTGCCAGCAGCGCTACTAGCGGGGGGGCCTCCTACAATGAGCAGTTCTTC. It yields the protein CASSATSGGASYNEQFF.

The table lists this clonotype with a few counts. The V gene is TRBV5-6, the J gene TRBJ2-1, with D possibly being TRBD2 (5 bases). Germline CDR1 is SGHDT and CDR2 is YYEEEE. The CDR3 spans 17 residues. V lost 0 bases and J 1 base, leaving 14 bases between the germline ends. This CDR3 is CASSLAVDGESYNEQFF. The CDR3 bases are TGTGCCAGCAGCTTGGCGGTTGACGGGGAGTCCTACAATGAGCAGTTCTTC. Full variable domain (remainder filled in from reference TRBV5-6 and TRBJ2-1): DAGVTQSPTHLIKTRGQQVTLRCSPKSGHDTVSWYQQALGQGPQFIFQYYEEEERQRGNFPDRFSGHQFPNYSSELNVNALLLGDSALYLCASSLAVDGESYNEQFFGPGTRLTVL.

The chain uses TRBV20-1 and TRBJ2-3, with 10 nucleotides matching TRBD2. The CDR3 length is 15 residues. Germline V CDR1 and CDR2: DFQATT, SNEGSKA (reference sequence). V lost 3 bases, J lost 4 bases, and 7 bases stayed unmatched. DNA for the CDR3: TGCAGTGCTAGGCAAAGCGGGAGGGGGGCAGATACGCAGTATTTT. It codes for CSARQSGRGADTQYF.

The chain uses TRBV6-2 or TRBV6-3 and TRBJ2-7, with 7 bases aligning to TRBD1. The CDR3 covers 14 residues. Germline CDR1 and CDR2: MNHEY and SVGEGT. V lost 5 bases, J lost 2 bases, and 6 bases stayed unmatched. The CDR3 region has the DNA TGTGCCAGCAGTACAAACAGGGGACCCTACGAGCAGTACTTC. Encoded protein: CASSTNRGPYEQYF.

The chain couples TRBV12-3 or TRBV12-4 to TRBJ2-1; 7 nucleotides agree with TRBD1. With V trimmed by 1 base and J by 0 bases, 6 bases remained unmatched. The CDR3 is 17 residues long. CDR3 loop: CASSLGAGGYSYNEQFF. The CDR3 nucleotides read TGTGCCAGCAGTTTAGGGGCAGGGGGATACTCCTACAATGAGCAGTTCTTC.

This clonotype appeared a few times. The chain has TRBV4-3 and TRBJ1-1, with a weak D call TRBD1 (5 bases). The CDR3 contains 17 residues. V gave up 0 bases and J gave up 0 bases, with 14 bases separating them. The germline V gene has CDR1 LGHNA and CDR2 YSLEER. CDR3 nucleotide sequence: TGCGCCAGCAGCCAAGAACCGTGGGAGGGGATGAACACTGAAGCTTTCTTT. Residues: CASSQEPWEGMNTEAFF.

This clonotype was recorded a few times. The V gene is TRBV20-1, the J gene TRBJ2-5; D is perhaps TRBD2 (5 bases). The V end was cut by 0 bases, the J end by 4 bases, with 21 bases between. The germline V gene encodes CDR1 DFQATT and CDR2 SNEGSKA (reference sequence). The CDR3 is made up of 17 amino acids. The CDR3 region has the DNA TGCAGTGCTAGAGATGGGTCCCCCAACAAGCGGACAGAGACCCAGTACTTC. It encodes CSARDGSPNKRTETQYF.

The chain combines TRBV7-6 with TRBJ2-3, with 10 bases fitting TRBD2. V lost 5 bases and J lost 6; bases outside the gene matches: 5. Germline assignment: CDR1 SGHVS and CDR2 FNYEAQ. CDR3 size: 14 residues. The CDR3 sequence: CASSNSGGVDTQYF. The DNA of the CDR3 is TGTGCCAGCAGCAACAGCGGGGGGGTGGATACGCAGTATTTT.

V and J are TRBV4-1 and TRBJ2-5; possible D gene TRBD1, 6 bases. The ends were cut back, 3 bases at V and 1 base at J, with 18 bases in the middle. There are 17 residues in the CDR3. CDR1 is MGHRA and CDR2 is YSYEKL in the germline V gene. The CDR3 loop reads CASSHAHRQDFQETQYF. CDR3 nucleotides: TGCGCCAGCAGCCATGCTCATAGACAGGACTTCCAAGAGACCCAGTACTTC.

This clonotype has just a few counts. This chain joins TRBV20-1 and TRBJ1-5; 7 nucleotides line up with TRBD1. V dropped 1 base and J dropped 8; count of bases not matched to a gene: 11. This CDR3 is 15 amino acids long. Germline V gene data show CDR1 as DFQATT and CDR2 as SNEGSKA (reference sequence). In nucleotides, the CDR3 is TGCAGTGCTAGAGTGCGGGACAGCGGATCGGAGCCCCAGCATTTT. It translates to CSARVRDSGSEPQHF.

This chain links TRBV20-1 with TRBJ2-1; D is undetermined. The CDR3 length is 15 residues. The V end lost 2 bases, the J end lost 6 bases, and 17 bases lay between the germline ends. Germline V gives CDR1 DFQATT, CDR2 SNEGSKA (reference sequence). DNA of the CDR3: TGCAGTGCTAGAAGGGTCGGCCTAGATATCAATGAGCAGTTCTTC. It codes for CSARRVGLDINEQFF.

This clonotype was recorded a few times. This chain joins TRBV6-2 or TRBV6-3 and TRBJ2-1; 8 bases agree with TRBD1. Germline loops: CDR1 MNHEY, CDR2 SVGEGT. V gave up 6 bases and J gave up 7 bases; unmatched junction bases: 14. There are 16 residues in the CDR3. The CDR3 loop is CASSVAGTGPTNEQFF. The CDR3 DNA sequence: TGTGCCAGCAGCGTTGCCGGGACAGGACCAACTAATGAGCAGTTCTTC.

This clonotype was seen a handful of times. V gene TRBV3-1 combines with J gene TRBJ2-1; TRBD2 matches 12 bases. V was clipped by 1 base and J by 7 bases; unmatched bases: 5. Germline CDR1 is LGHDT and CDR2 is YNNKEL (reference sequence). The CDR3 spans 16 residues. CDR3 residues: CASSQVMTSGSNEQFF. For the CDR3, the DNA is TGTGCCAGCAGCCAAGTCATGACTAGCGGGAGTAATGAGCAGTTCTTC.

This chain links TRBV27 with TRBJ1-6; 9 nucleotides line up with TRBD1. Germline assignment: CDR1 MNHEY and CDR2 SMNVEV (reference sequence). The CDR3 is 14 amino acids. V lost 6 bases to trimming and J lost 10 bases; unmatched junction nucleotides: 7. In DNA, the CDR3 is TGTGCCAGCAGCCTTTACAGGGGGCAGTCACCCCTCCACTTT. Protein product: CASSLYRGQSPLHF.

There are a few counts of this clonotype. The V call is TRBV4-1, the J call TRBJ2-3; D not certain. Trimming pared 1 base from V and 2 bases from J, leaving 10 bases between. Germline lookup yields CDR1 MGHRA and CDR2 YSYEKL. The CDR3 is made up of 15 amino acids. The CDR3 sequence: CASSQVGDFTDTQYF. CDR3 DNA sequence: TGCGCCAGCAGCCAAGTTGGAGACTTCACAGATACGCAGTATTTT.

Written as DNA, the CDR3 is TGTGCCAGCAGCCCGGGACAGGGGGTGTCCTACGAGCAGTACTTC. Translating it yields CASSPGQGVSYEQYF. This sequence joins TRBV7-6 and TRBJ2-7; the match to TRBD1 covers 11 bases. Germline V CDR1 and CDR2: SGHVS, FNYEAQ. V shed 5 bases, J shed 1 base, and the junction held 4 bases outside the gene matches. The CDR3 is 15 residues long.

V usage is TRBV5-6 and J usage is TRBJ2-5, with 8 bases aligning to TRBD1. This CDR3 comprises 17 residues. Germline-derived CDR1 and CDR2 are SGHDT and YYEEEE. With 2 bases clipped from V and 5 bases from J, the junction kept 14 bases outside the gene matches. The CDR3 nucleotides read TGTGCCAGCAGCTTTCGACAGGGGACCACGACTCGGGAGACCCAGTACTTC. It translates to CASSFRQGTTTRETQYF.

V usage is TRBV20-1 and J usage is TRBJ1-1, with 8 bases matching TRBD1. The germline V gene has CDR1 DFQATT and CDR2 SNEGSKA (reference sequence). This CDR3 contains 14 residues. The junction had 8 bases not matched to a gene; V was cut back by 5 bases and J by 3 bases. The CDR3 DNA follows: TGCAGTGCTTTCGGCAGGGGGCCGGACACTGAAGCTTTCTTT. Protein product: CSAFGRGPDTEAFF.

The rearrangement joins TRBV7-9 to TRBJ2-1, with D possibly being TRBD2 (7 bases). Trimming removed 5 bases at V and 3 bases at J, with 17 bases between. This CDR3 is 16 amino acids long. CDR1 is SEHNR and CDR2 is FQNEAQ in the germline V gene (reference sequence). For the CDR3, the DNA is TGTGCCAGCAGCCCAGGGGAGGGGAGAGGCTACAATGAGCAGTTCTTC. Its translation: CASSPGEGRGYNEQFF.

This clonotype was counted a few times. The CDR3 bases are TGTGCCAGCAGTTTGTCCCCCCGACAGGGCTCACCCCTCCACTTT. Translated, it gives CASSLSPRQGSPLHF. The chain carries TRBV12-3 or TRBV12-4 and TRBJ1-6; 7 bases are shared with TRBD1. CDR3 length: 15 amino acids. V trimming: 3 bases; J trimming: 10 bases; junction bases outside the gene matches: 9.

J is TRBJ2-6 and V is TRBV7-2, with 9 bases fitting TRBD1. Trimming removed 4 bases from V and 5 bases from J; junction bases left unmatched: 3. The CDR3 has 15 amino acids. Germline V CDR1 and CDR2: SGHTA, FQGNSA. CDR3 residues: CASSWTGVRANVLTF. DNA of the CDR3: TGTGCCAGCAGCTGGACAGGGGTGAGGGCCAACGTCCTGACTTTC.

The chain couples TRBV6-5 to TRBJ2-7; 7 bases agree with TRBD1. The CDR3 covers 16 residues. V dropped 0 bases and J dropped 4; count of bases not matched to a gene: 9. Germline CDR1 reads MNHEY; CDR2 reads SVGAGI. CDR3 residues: CASSYSSSGGRYEQYF. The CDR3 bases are TGTGCCAGCAGTTACTCTAGTTCAGGGGGACGGTACGAGCAGTACTTC.